The 24 T cell receptor beta chains in this list originate from one sample, sequenced in a study of blood T cell repertoires in COVID-19. The data were produced by immunoSEQ multiplex PCR, yet TCRdb's version contains in-frame clones alone and is incomplete. This table holds roughly 140,000 clones, 65% to 90% found once. Sequencing was done on a sample of peripheral blood. The source of these receptors is a woman aged 45-59 years with acute or convalescent COVID-19.

The CDR3 reads CASSLWAGAAGELFF. In nucleotides, the CDR3 is TGTGCCAGCAGCTTGTGGGCAGGGGCGGCCGGGGAGCTGTTTTTT. The gene calls are TRBV5-6 and TRBJ2-2; D may be TRBD1 (6 bases). V lost 1 base and J lost 6, with 13 bases in between. This CDR3 has 15 amino acids. Germline assignment: CDR1 SGHDT and CDR2 YYEEEE. Complete variable domain (other parts from reference TRBV5-6 and TRBJ2-2): DAGVTQSPTHLIKTRGQQVTLRCSPKSGHDTVSWYQQALGQGPQFIFQYYEEEERQRGNFPDRFSGHQFPNYSSELNVNALLLGDSALYLCASSLWAGAAGELFFGEGSRLTVL.

This chain uses TRBV6-5 with TRBJ2-2; D perhaps matches TRBD1 (5 bases). CDR1 is MNHEY, CDR2 SVGAGI, per germline. The CDR3 spans 11 residues. Trimming pared 8 bases from V and 10 bases from J, leaving 11 bases between. The CDR3 sequence is CASGLGQELFF. CDR3 coding DNA: TGTGCCAGCGGTTTAGGACAGGAGCTGTTTTTT.

This sequence joins TRBV7-2 and TRBJ1-1; D call uncertain. The CDR3 consists of 12 residues. Trimming removed 2 bases from V and 6 bases from J, with 7 bases in between. The V gene's germline CDR1 is SGHTA and CDR2 FQGNSA. The CDR3 protein is CASSLKSPEAFF. CDR3 in DNA: TGTGCCAGCAGCTTAAAGAGTCCTGAAGCTTTCTTT.

The chain joins TRBV6-5 to TRBJ2-7; TRBD1 matches at 8 bases. The CDR3 consists of 15 residues. V trimming: 0 bases; J trimming: 5 bases; junction bases outside the gene matches: 6. CDR1 and CDR2 from the germline V gene are MNHEY and SVGAGI. The DNA for the CDR3 is TGTGCCAGCAGTTACTCGCAGGGGGCGGTTCACGAGCAGTACTTC. This sequence encodes CASSYSQGAVHEQYF.

This chain connects TRBV19 to TRBJ2-1, with a tentative D call TRBD2 (5 bases). Germline V gene lookup returns CDR1 LNHDA and CDR2 SQIVND (reference sequence). Trimming took 3 bases from V and 6 from J, leaving 12 bases between them. The CDR3 runs 14 residues. CDR3 protein: CASSISLGPNEQFF. The CDR3 DNA follows: TGTGCCAGTAGTATTTCACTAGGGCCCAATGAGCAGTTCTTC.

The CDR3 reads CASSWREFGTQYF. The CDR3 DNA follows: TGTGCCAGCAGCTGGAGGGAGTTTGGGACCCAGTACTTC. The J gene is TRBJ2-5, the V gene TRBV7-2; possible D gene TRBD2, 6 bases. Per the germline V gene, CDR1 is SGHTA and CDR2 is FQGNSA. V was cut by 4 bases and J by 7 bases, with 13 bases left in between. CDR3 length: 13 amino acids.

The chain has TRBV30 and TRBJ2-6; no definite D call. This CDR3 region has 16 residues. Trimming stripped 0 bases from V and 0 bases from J, with 9 bases between. Per the germline V gene, CDR1 is GTSNPN and CDR2 is SVGIG (reference sequence). CDR3 sequence reads: CAWSVLRRSGANVLTF. As DNA, the CDR3 is TGTGCCTGGAGTGTACTAAGGCGCTCTGGGGCCAACGTCCTGACTTTC.

The chain is built from TRBV29-1 and TRBJ1-5; 8 bases map to TRBD1. The germline CDR1 and CDR2 sequences are SQVTM and ANQGSEA. The junction had 12 bases not matched to a gene; V was cut back by 8 bases and J by 0 bases. The CDR3 is made up of 16 amino acids. The CDR3 nucleotides are TGCAGCTCCTATGACAGGGGCTTGTATAGCAATCAGCCCCAGCATTTT. It translates to CSSYDRGLYSNQPQHF.

V is TRBV7-2 and J is TRBJ1-2, with 7 positions matching TRBD1. Trimming at V came to 5 bases and at J to 9 bases, leaving 6 bases not matched to a gene. CDR1 and CDR2 from the germline V gene are SGHTA and FQGNSA. The CDR3 contains 12 residues. The CDR3 loop is CASSPMGQSYTF. The CDR3 DNA reads as TGTGCCAGCAGCCCGATGGGACAGAGCTACACCTTC.

The CDR3 DNA sequence: TGTGCCACCAGTGATTCTGGACAGGGTGGTCAGCCCCAGCATTTT. Amino acid sequence: CATSDSGQGGQPQHF. The rearrangement joins TRBV24-1 to TRBJ1-5; 8 nucleotides align to TRBD1. After removal of 2 bases from V and 6 bases from J, the junction contained 5 bases not matched to a gene. Looked up from germline, CDR1 is KGHDR and CDR2 is SFDVKD. The length of the CDR3 is 15 residues.

V gene TRBV11-2 combines with J gene TRBJ2-5; 8 positions agree with TRBD2. The CDR3 covers 16 residues. J lost 5 bases, V lost 5 bases, and 13 bases had no gene match. Per germline, CDR1 SGHAT and CDR2 FQNNGV. CDR3 nucleotides: TGTGCCAGCAGCCGCTGGAGCGGGGGAGTCTCGGAGACCCAGTACTTC. Protein sequence: CASSRWSGGVSETQYF.

The chain carries TRBV6-5 and TRBJ2-7, with a tentative D call TRBD2 (5 bases). This CDR3 is 16 amino acids long. Germline V lookup: CDR1 MNHEY, CDR2 SVGAGI. Trimming took off 0 bases at V and 2 bases at J, with 14 bases between the two ends. CDR3 nucleotide sequence: TGTGCCAGCAGTTACTCGATCCTAGCCGGCCCCTACGAGCAGTACTTC. This translates into CASSYSILAGPYEQYF.

The V gene is TRBV10-3, the J gene TRBJ2-1; 8 bases align to TRBD2. Trimming took 4 bases from V and 0 from J; bases not matched to a gene: 2. The germline V gene has CDR1 ENHRY and CDR2 SYGVKD. The CDR3 covers 15 residues. The CDR3 nucleotides read TGTGCCATCAGTGGGAGCGGGAGCTCCTACAATGAGCAGTTCTTC. It specifies CAISGSGSSYNEQFF.

V gene TRBV3-1 (or the pseudogene TRBV3-2) combines with J gene TRBJ1-1; 7 bases are a match to TRBD1. Germline-derived CDR1 and CDR2 are LGHDT and YNNKEL (reference sequence). This CDR3 has 15 residues. With 3 bases clipped from V and 0 bases from J, the junction kept 4 bases outside the gene matches. CDR3: CASSHTGAMNTEAFF. Written as DNA, the CDR3 is TGTGCCAGCAGCCACACAGGGGCTATGAACACTGAAGCTTTCTTT.

The chain links TRBV9 to TRBJ2-5; possibly TRBD2 for D (7 bases). Germline V gene lookup returns CDR1 SGDLS and CDR2 YYNGEE. CDR3 length: 16 amino acids. V dropped 3 bases and J dropped 1 base, with 16 bases sitting between them. The CDR3: CASSAGTAGAQETQYF. CDR3 nucleotide sequence: TGTGCCAGCAGCGCCGGGACCGCGGGGGCCCAAGAGACCCAGTACTTC.

This clone was counted many times. This chain joins TRBV15 and TRBJ1-1, with D unclear. V was trimmed by 1 base and J by 1 base, leaving 7 bases between them. This CDR3 is built from 14 residues. Germline V CDR1 and CDR2: LNHNV, YYDKDF (reference sequence). CDR3 in DNA: TGTGCCACCAGCAGAGGAGGGAAGAACACTGAAGCTTTCTTT. It encodes CATSRGGKNTEAFF.

This clone was observed a single time. The rearrangement joins TRBV28 to TRBJ2-2, with 14 bases lining up with TRBD2. The CDR3 length is 18 residues. V was clipped by 8 bases and J by 4 bases; unmatched bases: 12. Germline assignment: CDR1 MDHEN and CDR2 SYDVKM. CDR3 in DNA: TGTGCCAGCGAGGGGACTAGCGGGAGAGTGTGGGCCACCGGGGAGCTGTTTTTT. It encodes CASEGTSGRVWATGELFF.

This clone was seen a few times. This chain links TRBV2 with TRBJ2-1, with TRBD1 identical over 7 bases. There are 13 residues in the CDR3. Germline loops: CDR1 SNHLY, CDR2 FYNNEI. Trimming at V came to 1 base and at J to 14 bases, leaving 8 bases not matched to a gene. The DNA of the CDR3 is TGTGCCAGCAGTGAAGAGTCGGGGCAGGGGGAGTTCTTC. It specifies CASSEESGQGEFF.

This chain connects TRBV18 to TRBJ2-7, with D tentatively TRBD1 (5 bases). CDR3 length: 14 residues. Trimming removed 3 bases from V and 2 bases from J, with 11 bases in between. Germline CDR1 reads KGHSH; CDR2 reads LQKENI. The CDR3 reads CASSPRTNTYEQYF. For the CDR3, the DNA is TGTGCCAGCTCACCCCGGACAAATACCTACGAGCAGTACTTC.

The chain is built from TRBV6-1 and TRBJ1-4, with TRBD1 matching 7 bases. From germline, CDR1 is MNHNS and CDR2 SASEGT. There are 15 residues in the CDR3. V shed 0 bases, J shed 4 bases, and the junction held 2 bases outside the gene matches. Here the CDR3 reads CASSEAGTVNEKLFF. The CDR3 coding sequence is TGTGCCAGCAGTGAAGCCGGGACAGTTAATGAAAAACTGTTTTTT.

The chain recombines TRBV4-3 with TRBJ1-1; 10 positions match TRBD1. This CDR3 region has 14 residues. The germline CDR1 and CDR2 sequences are LGHNA and YSLEER. V dropped 5 bases and J dropped 1; count of bases not matched to a gene: 1. CDR3 nucleotides: TGCGCCAGCAGCGACAGGGGGCGGAACACTGAAGCTTTCTTT. Translated: CASSDRGRNTEAFF.

This clone was detected a few times. The rearrangement joins TRBV28 to TRBJ2-5; D is ambiguous. The V and J ends lost 8 bases and 2 bases respectively, with 9 bases between them. CDR3 length equals 12 residues. Germline CDR1 is MDHEN and CDR2 is SYDVKM. The CDR3 reads CASAVEQETQYF. DNA for the CDR3: TGTGCCAGCGCGGTGGAACAAGAGACCCAGTACTTC.

This clone turned up a few times. J is TRBJ2-5 and V is TRBV2; no reliable D call. This CDR3 region has 16 residues. Per the germline V gene, CDR1 is SNHLY and CDR2 is FYNNEI. V was clipped by 1 base and J by 4 bases, with 16 bases between them. CDR3 DNA: TGTGCCAGCAGTGAAGTGGCCACGAGGTTGGTAGAGACCCAGTACTTC. It codes for CASSEVATRLVETQYF.

The V and J genes are TRBV3-1 (or the pseudogene TRBV3-2) and TRBJ2-1, with a weak D call TRBD2 (6 bases). V lost 1 base and J lost 6, with 13 bases in between. CDR1 and CDR2 from the germline V gene are LGHDT and YNNKEL (reference sequence). This CDR3 region has 15 residues. The CDR3 sequence: CASSQGGLAPNEQFF. DNA of the CDR3: TGTGCCAGCAGCCAAGGCGGCCTAGCGCCCAATGAGCAGTTCTTC.